These 13 T cell receptor beta chains originate from one sample sequenced in a study of blood T cell repertoires in COVID-19. TCRdb keeps only in-frame clones here, not all; method: immunoSEQ multiplex PCR. The sample lists a few hundred thousand clones, about 88% occurring once. Sequenced sample: peripheral blood. The source of these receptors is a woman aged 25 to 39 with COVID-19, enrolled during active disease.

The genes are TRBV7-2 and TRBJ2-1, with 8 bases identical to TRBD2. V lost 5 bases and J lost 5; bases outside the gene matches: 8. The length of the CDR3 is 15 residues. Looked up from germline, CDR1 is SGHTA and CDR2 is FQGNSA. The CDR3 is CASSLLAEEDNEQFF. The CDR3 DNA sequence: TGTGCCAGCAGCCTACTAGCGGAGGAAGACAATGAGCAGTTCTTC.

The genes are TRBV4-2 and TRBJ1-6; D unresolved. CDR1 and CDR2 from the germline V gene are LGHNA and YNFKEQ. Trimming pared 1 base from V and 10 bases from J, leaving 17 bases between. This CDR3 region has 16 residues. This CDR3 is CASSQGGNRGESPLHF. The CDR3 region has the DNA TGTGCCAGCAGCCAAGGCGGTAATCGTGGAGAATCACCCCTCCACTTT.

The chain recombines TRBV27 with TRBJ1-1, with 10 bases matching TRBD1. The V segment lost 2 bases and the J segment 6 bases; nucleotides outside the gene matches: 3. From germline, CDR1 is MNHEY and CDR2 SMNVEV (reference sequence). This CDR3 is 14 amino acids long. CDR3 amino acids: CASSLPGQGAEAFF. The CDR3 coding sequence is TGTGCCAGCAGTTTACCAGGACAGGGGGCTGAAGCTTTCTTT.

The chain has TRBV28 and TRBJ1-6; no definite D call. The CDR3 loop spans 13 amino acids. V lost 3 bases and J lost 8, with 8 bases in between. Germline CDR1 and CDR2: MDHEN and SYDVKM. CDR3 region: CASSLRAYSPLHF. The CDR3 nucleotides are TGTGCCAGCAGTTTGAGAGCATATTCACCCCTCCACTTT.

This clone was recorded a few times. Compared with germline, one end of the junction differs, possibly owing to a read error. The J gene is TRBJ2-2, the V gene TRBV7-7; D is unresolved. Looked up from germline, CDR1 is SSHAT and CDR2 is FNYEAQ (reference sequence). The CDR3 covers 14 residues. In DNA form, the CDR3 reads TGTGCTAGCAGCTCCTATGGAGTGCCCGGGGAGCTGTTTTTT. Translating gives CASSSYGVPGELFF. Supplemented by reference TRBV7-7 and TRBJ2-2, the full variable domain reads GAGVSQSPRYKVTKRGQDVTLRCDPISSHATLYWYQQALGQGPEFLTYFNYEAQPDKSGLPSDRFSAERPEGSISTLTIQRTEQRDSAMYRCASSSYGVPGELFFGEGSRLTVL.

The chain uses TRBV14 and TRBJ2-5; 9 bases line up with TRBD2. From germline, CDR1 is SGHDN and CDR2 FVKESK. V was pared by 4 bases and J by 5 bases, with 11 bases of the junction left unmatched. This CDR3 contains 16 residues. This CDR3 is CASSPRQAGGRETQYF. For the CDR3, the DNA is TGTGCCAGCAGCCCGCGCCAAGCGGGAGGACGGGAGACCCAGTACTTC.

The chain joins TRBV2 to TRBJ2-7; 7 bases map to TRBD1. With V trimmed by 7 bases and J by 6 bases, 6 bases remained unmatched. The CDR3 is 12 residues long. The germline V gene encodes CDR1 SNHLY and CDR2 FYNNEI. CDR3 nucleotide sequence: TGTGCCAGCAAAGAGGGGGCGAGCGAGCAGTACTTC. Protein sequence: CASKEGASEQYF.

The rearrangement links TRBV10-3 to TRBJ2-1; 9 nucleotides line up with TRBD1. The CDR3 loop spans 17 amino acids. Germline V gene lookup returns CDR1 ENHRY and CDR2 SYGVKD. With V trimmed by 4 bases and J by 0 bases, 7 bases remained unmatched. CDR3 residues: CAISGRDRDGSYNEQFF. The CDR3 DNA sequence: TGTGCCATCAGTGGCCGGGACAGGGATGGCTCCTACAATGAGCAGTTCTTC.

The chain recombines TRBV5-1 with TRBJ1-2; D call uncertain. The CDR3 consists of 14 residues. Germline CDR1 is SGHRS and CDR2 is YFSETQ. The ends were cut back, 3 bases at V and 4 bases at J, with 13 bases in the middle. In DNA form, the CDR3 reads TGCGCCAGCAGCTCGGATACTCGAGGCTATGGCTACACCTTC. Residues: CASSSDTRGYGYTF.

On this clone itself: A junction boundary mismatches the germline segment, possibly from a read error. The chain employs TRBV7-9 and TRBJ1-4; D not resolved. In germline, CDR1 is SEHNR, CDR2 FQNEAQ (reference sequence). The length of the CDR3 is 16 residues. CDR3 amino acids: CASSLARVPANEKLFF. Written as DNA, the CDR3 is TGTGCCAGCAGCCTAGCCCGTGTCCCAGCTAATGAAAAACTGTTTTTT.

This clone occurred a few times. Other DNA sequences within the sample encode an identical CDR3. CDR3: CASRETGGRTEAFF. The CDR3 bases are TGTGCCAGCAGAGAAACAGGGGGCCGGACTGAAGCTTTCTTT. The chain uses TRBV2 and TRBJ1-1, with TRBD1 matching 9 bases. The CDR3 runs 14 residues. After removal of 6 bases from V and 5 bases from J, the junction contained 7 bases not matched to a gene. Germline CDR1 and CDR2: SNHLY and FYNNEI.

This clone showed up just once. V and J are TRBV30 and TRBJ2-4; 10 nucleotides agree with TRBD2. After removal of 1 base from V and 3 bases from J, the junction contained 6 bases not matched to a gene. Germline V CDR1 and CDR2: GTSNPN, SVGIG (reference sequence). The CDR3 consists of 16 residues. CDR3 bases: TGTGCCTGGAGTGGCTCTCTAGCGGGGGTCAAAAACATTCAGTACTTC. It yields the protein CAWSGSLAGVKNIQYF.

J is TRBJ2-3 and V is TRBV19, with TRBD2 matching over 8 bases. Per the germline V gene, CDR1 is LNHDA and CDR2 is SQIVND (reference sequence). J gave up 4 bases and V 2 bases, and 2 bases lay outside the gene matches. The CDR3 has 14 residues. In DNA form, the CDR3 reads TGTGCCAGTAGTATAAGCGGGAGCGCAGATACGCAGTATTTT. Translated, it gives CASSISGSADTQYF.